What follows are 13 T cell receptor beta chains derived from one specimen sequenced in a study of blood T cell repertoires in COVID-19. Profiling relied on immunoSEQ multiplex PCR, and the TCRdb table lists in-frame clones only, not all of them. The sample consists of over 55,000 clones, over 65% of them appearing once. Material: peripheral blood. The source of these receptors is a woman aged 70-85 years with acute or convalescent COVID-19.

The rearrangement links TRBV4-3 to TRBJ1-1; perhaps TRBD1 as D (5 bases). The CDR3 loop spans 15 amino acids. Germline V lookup: CDR1 LGHNA, CDR2 YSLEER. V lost 3 bases, J lost 5 bases, and 16 bases lay in between. The CDR3 reads CASSQEQGGLTEAFF. The CDR3 DNA reads TGCGCCAGCAGCCAGGAGCAGGGAGGACTGACTGAAGCTTTCTTT.

The chain carries TRBV29-1 and TRBJ2-1; 12 bases map to TRBD2. The CDR3 totals 13 residues. V gave up 4 bases and J gave up 7 bases; unmatched junction bases: 2. CDR1 is SQVTM and CDR2 is ANQGSEA in the germline V gene. The CDR3 sequence is CSVGLAGDNEQFF. For the CDR3, the DNA is TGCAGCGTTGGACTAGCGGGGGATAATGAGCAGTTCTTC.

The V gene is TRBV27, the J gene TRBJ1-1; perhaps TRBD1 as D (6 bases). V was shortened by 2 bases and J by 3 bases, with 10 bases between the two germline ends. This CDR3 contains 14 residues. Germline CDR1 reads MNHEY; CDR2 reads SMNVEV (reference sequence). CDR3 protein: CASSLQGWDTEAFF. The CDR3 nucleotides read TGTGCCAGCAGTTTACAGGGGTGGGACACTGAAGCTTTCTTT.

The V and J genes are TRBV28 and TRBJ2-7; D might be TRBD1 (5 bases). The CDR3 loop spans 14 amino acids. Germline loops: CDR1 MDHEN, CDR2 SYDVKM. V dropped 8 bases and J dropped 0 bases, with 14 bases sitting between them. The CDR3 DNA reads as TGTGCCAGCTCCTGGACACCCGTCTCCTACGAGCAGTACTTC. This gives the protein CASSWTPVSYEQYF.

The rearrangement uses TRBV6-5 and TRBJ2-4, with 8 positions matching TRBD2. Germline V CDR1 and CDR2: MNHEY, SVGAGI. The CDR3 is 14 residues long. The ends lost 6 bases at V and 14 bases at J; junction bases unmatched: 15. CDR3 region: CASRTPGGRFSEYF. The CDR3 DNA is TGTGCCAGCAGGACTCCGGGGGGGCGATTTTCCGAGTACTTC.

The chain uses TRBV6-4 and TRBJ2-5; TRBD1 agrees at 10 bases. The CDR3 is made up of 15 amino acids. Germline values: CDR1 MRHNA, CDR2 SNTAGT. V trimming: 5 bases; J trimming: 4 bases; junction bases outside the gene matches: 7. The CDR3 DNA reads TGTGCCAGCAGTCCGGACAGGGGGTACCTAGAGACCCAGTACTTC. It translates to CASSPDRGYLETQYF.

The genes are TRBV9 and TRBJ2-4; no clear D. This CDR3 spans 17 amino acids. The germline V gene encodes CDR1 SGDLS and CDR2 YYNGEE. V was trimmed by 2 bases and J by 0 bases, leaving 15 bases between them. The CDR3 sequence: CASSVYPVEVAKNIQYF. The CDR3, as DNA: TGTGCCAGCAGCGTCTACCCCGTCGAAGTAGCCAAAAACATTCAGTACTTC. Looking up the rest from reference TRBV9 and TRBJ2-4 gives the full variable domain: DSGVTQTPKHLITATGQRVTLRCSPRSGDLSVYWYQQSLDQGLQFLIQYYNGEERAKGNILERFSAQQFPDLHSELNLSSLELGDSALYFCASSVYPVEVAKNIQYFGAGTRLSVL.

V gene TRBV3-1 (or the pseudogene TRBV3-2) combines with J gene TRBJ1-2, with D hard to call. Between the trimmed V and J ends, which lost 6 bases and 5 bases, there was a span of 19 bases. The length of the CDR3 is 15 residues. Germline CDR1 is LGHDT and CDR2 is YNNKEL (reference sequence). In DNA form, the CDR3 reads TGTGCCAGCAGTTCTGTCCGGGATTCGCGGTATGGCTACACCTTC. Its protein product is CASSSVRDSRYGYTF.

The chain couples TRBV30 to TRBJ2-7, with TRBD2 as a possible D gene (7 bases). Trimming removed 6 bases at V and 7 bases at J, with 22 bases between. The CDR3 is 14 residues long. The germline CDR1 and CDR2 sequences are GTSNPN and SVGIG (reference sequence). The CDR3 is CACHRGGPGGEQYF. CDR3 coding DNA: TGTGCCTGCCATAGAGGGGGACCCGGGGGGGAGCAGTACTTC. Variable domain in full (rest from reference TRBV30 and TRBJ2-7): SQTIHQWPATLVQPVGSPLSLECTVEGTSNPNLYWYRQAAGRGLQLLFYSVGIGQISSEVPQNLSASRPQDRQFILSSKKLLLSDSGFYLCACHRGGPGGEQYFGPGTRLTVT.

The rearrangement joins TRBV18 to TRBJ2-6; possible D gene TRBD1, 5 bases. The germline CDR1 and CDR2 sequences are KGHSH and LQKENI. The CDR3 consists of 16 residues. V lost 3 bases and J lost 2, with 11 bases in between. CDR3 sequence (DNA): TGTGCCAGCTCACCTAATAGGGGCCCTGGGGCCAACGTCCTGACTTTC. Protein sequence: CASSPNRGPGANVLTF.

The CDR3 DNA reads TGTGCCAGCAGCCCGGGACAGGGCGTCCAAGAGACCCAGTACTTC. This gives the protein CASSPGQGVQETQYF. The chain is built from TRBV5-4 and TRBJ2-5; 9 bases match TRBD1. Germline lookup yields CDR1 SGHNT and CDR2 YYREEE (reference sequence). This CDR3 has 15 amino acids. V was clipped by 4 bases and J by 1 base; unmatched bases: 5.

V gene TRBV7-8 combines with J gene TRBJ1-1; D unresolved. This CDR3 contains 16 residues. Trimming took 1 base from V and 0 from J, leaving 12 bases between them. Germline CDR1 reads SGHVS; CDR2 reads FQNEAQ. The CDR3 coding sequence is TGTGCCAGCAGCTTAGGCCACAGAGCCATGAACACTGAAGCTTTCTTT. It yields the protein CASSLGHRAMNTEAFF.

The chain links TRBV10-2 to TRBJ2-7; 8 bases fit TRBD1. Germline CDR1 and CDR2: WSHSY and SAAADI. V shed 4 bases and J 1 base; nucleotides not matched to a gene: 9. The CDR3 spans 16 residues. In DNA form, the CDR3 reads TGCGCCAGCAGTGGGCCGACAGGGGCGTATTCCTACGAGCAGTACTTC. As protein: CASSGPTGAYSYEQYF.